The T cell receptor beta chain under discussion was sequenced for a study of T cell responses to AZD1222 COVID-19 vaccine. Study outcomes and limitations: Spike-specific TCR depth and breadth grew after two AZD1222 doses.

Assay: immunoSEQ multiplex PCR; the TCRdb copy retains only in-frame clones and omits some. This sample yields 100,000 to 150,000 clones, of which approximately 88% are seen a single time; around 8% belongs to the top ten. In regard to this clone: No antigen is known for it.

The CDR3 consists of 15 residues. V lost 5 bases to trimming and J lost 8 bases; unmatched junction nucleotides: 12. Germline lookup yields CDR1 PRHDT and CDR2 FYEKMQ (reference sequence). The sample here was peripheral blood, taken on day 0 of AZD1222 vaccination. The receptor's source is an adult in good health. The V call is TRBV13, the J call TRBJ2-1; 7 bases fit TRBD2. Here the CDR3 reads CASSGSGKANDEQFF. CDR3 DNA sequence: TGTGCCAGCAGCGGGAGCGGGAAAGCTAACGATGAGCAGTTCTTC.